The present TCR beta chain was sequenced within a study of T-cell memory formation after mild COVID-19. Regarding the study as a whole: Among clones peaking at day 37 in the second wave, SARS-CoV-2 specificity remained unconfirmed. A balance of CD4 and CD8 characterized clones contracting day 15 to 85, whereas later expanders leaned CD4+. Researchers report contracting CD4+ clones mostly in CM and EM, with CD8+ clones in EMRA.

TCR alpha and TCR beta cDNA libraries carrying sample barcodes and UMIs came from 5'RACE with constant-segment primers. A single record per CDR3 protein comes from TCRdb applying MiXCR to the 5' RACE reads. Here the sample spans around 340,000 distinct CDR3 sequences, about 13% being singletons. This clonotype has a handful of counts. Its antigen is currently unknown. Germline V lookup: CDR1 MNHEY, CDR2 SVGAGI. This CDR3 is 12 amino acids long. Deletions cut 8 bases from V and 4 bases from J, with 10 bases between. Sequencing input: PBMCs or a T cell subset sorted from them (not recorded which). The V gene is TRBV6-5, the J gene TRBJ2-3; D not resolved. This TCR was sampled from a man aged 18 to 30 who had mild COVID-19 (a few samples of this study predate the infection). Cell type and time point are not known. DNA for the CDR3: TGTGCCAGCGGGTATGATCCAGATACGCAGTATTTT. Translated, it gives CASGYDPDTQYF.